This paragraph reports one T cell receptor beta chain. The data belong to a study of blood T cell repertoires in COVID-19. This table comes from immunoSEQ multiplex PCR, and its TCRdb copy is limited to in-frame clones, with some not included. Of 150,000 or so clones listed, 80% to 85% are singletons. There are 15 residues in the CDR3. Germline V gene lookup returns CDR1 LGHNA and CDR2 YNFKEQ. With 1 base clipped from V and 5 bases from J, the junction kept 4 bases outside the gene matches. The J gene is TRBJ2-5, the V gene TRBV4-2, with 10 bases fitting TRBD2. Specimen: peripheral blood. The clonotype was recovered from a woman in her sixties or seventies with acute or convalescent COVID-19. CDR3 amino acids: CASSQVSTSGETQYF. The CDR3 nucleotides are TGTGCCAGCAGCCAAGTTTCGACTAGCGGGGAGACCCAGTACTTC.